This T cell receptor beta chain emerged from a study of CD8+ T cells in alopecia areata. Concerning this clone: Its specificity is unknown.

Overall study results and limits: There were also resident alphabeta T cells of normal skin sequenced in scalp samples.

This CDR3 has 15 amino acids. Germline V gives CDR1 MDHEN, CDR2 SYDVKM. V was shortened by 2 bases and J by 1 base, with 11 bases between the two germline ends. After isolation, RNA underwent reverse transcription to generate cDNA as the sequencing template. Data came from immunoSEQ multiplex PCR; TCRdb stores just in-frame clones and leaves some out. The sample shows around 140,000 clones, about 51% of them seen only once. The sequenced sample was CD4+ T cells sorted from blood, obtained at week 0. The chain recombines TRBV28 with TRBJ1-1; unclear D gene. The TCR was taken from a human donor with alopecia areata. The CDR3: CASSLVGRENTEAFF. CDR3 nucleotide sequence: TGTGCCAGCAGTTTAGTCGGGCGAGAGAACACTGAAGCTTTCTTT.